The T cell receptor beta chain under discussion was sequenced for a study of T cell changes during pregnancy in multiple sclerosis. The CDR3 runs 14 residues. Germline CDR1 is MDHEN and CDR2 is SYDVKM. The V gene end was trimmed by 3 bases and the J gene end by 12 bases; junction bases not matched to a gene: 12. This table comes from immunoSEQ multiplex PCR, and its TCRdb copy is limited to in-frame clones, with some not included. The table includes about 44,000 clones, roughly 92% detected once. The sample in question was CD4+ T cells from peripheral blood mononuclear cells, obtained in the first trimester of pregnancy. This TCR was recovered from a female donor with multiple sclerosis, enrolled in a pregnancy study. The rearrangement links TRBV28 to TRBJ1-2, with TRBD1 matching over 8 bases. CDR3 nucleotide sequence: TGTGCCAGCAGTTTGCAATCGATGGGACAGGCCCACACCTTC. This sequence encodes CASSLQSMGQAHTF.